At least ten counts were recorded for the clone carrying this TCR beta chain. In TCRdb, the PCR reads were re-called with MiXCR into one record per CDR3 protein. Counted here are more than 8,000 distinct CDR3 sequences, approximately 27% occurring once; the ten biggest clones make up about 7.8%. This record belongs to a study of immune characterization of retroperitoneal liposarcoma. CDR3 length equals 15 residues. The germline gives CDR1 MNHNY, CDR2 SVGAGI (reference sequence). Trimming left V 2 bases short and J 10 bases short, with 18 bases between. The receptor's source is a male donor with retroperitoneal liposarcoma. Input material: tumor tissue. The gene calls are TRBV6-6 and TRBJ2-1; perhaps TRBD2 as D (6 bases). The CDR3 bases are TGTGCCAGCAGTTACGGGCGGGGATGGTCCTACGAGCAGTTCTTC. Encoded protein: CASSYGRGWSYEQFF.